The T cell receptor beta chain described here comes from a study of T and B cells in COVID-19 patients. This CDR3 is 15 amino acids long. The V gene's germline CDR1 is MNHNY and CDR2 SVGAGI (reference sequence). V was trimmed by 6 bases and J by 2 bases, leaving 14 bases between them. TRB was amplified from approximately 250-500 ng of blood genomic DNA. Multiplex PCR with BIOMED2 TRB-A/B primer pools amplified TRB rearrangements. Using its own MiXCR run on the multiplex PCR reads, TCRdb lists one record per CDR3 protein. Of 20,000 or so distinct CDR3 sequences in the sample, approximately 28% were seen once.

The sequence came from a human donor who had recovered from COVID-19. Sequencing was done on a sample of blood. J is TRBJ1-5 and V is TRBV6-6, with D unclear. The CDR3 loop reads CASSPFAAGNQPQHF. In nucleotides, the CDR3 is TGTGCCAGCAGCCCATTTGCGGCGGGCAATCAGCCCCAGCATTTT.